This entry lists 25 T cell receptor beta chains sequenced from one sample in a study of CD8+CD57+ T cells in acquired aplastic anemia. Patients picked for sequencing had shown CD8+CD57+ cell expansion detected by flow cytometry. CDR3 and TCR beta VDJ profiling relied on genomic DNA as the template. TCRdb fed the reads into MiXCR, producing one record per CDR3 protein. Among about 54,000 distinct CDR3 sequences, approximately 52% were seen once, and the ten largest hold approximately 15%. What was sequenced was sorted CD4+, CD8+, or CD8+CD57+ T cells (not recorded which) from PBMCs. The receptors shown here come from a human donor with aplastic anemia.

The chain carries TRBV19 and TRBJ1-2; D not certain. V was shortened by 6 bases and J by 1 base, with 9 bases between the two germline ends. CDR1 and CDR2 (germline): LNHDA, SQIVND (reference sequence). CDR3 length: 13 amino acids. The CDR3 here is CASSLDGNYGYTF. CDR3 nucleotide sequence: TGTGCCAGTAGCCTGGACGGTAACTATGGCTACACCTTC.

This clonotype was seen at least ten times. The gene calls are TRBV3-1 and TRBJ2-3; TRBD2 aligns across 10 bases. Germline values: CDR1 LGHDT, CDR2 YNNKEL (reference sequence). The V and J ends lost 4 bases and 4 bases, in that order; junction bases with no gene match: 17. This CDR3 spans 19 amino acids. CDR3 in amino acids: CASSPSPNSGGRVADTQYF. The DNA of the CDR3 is TGTGCCAGCAGCCCAAGTCCCAATAGCGGGGGGCGTGTGGCAGATACGCAGTATTTT.

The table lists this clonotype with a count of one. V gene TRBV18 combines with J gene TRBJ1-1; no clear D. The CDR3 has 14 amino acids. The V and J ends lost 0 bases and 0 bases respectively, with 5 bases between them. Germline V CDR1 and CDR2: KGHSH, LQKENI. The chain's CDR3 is CASSPPVLNTEAFF. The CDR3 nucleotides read TGTGCCAGCTCACCACCCGTATTGAACACTGAAGCTTTCTTT. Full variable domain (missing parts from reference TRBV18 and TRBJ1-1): NAGVMQNPRHLVRRRGQEARLRCSPMKGHSHVYWYRQLPEEGLKFMVYLQKENIIDESGMPKERFSAEFPKEGPSILRIQQVVRGDSAAYFCASSPPVLNTEAFFGQGTRLTVV.

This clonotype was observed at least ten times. CDR3 sequence reads: CASSKNTGELFF. In DNA, the CDR3 is TGTGCCAGTAGTAAAAACACCGGGGAGCTGTTTTTT. The rearrangement uses TRBV19 and TRBJ2-2; D remains unclear. The CDR3 consists of 12 residues. Germline lookup yields CDR1 LNHDA and CDR2 SQIVND (reference sequence). Trimming left V 4 bases short and J 2 bases short, with 2 bases between.

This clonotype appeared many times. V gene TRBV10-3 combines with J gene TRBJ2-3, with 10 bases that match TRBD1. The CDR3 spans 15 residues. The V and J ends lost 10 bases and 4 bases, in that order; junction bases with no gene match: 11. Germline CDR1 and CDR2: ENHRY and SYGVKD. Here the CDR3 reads CATRGGGTGADTQYF. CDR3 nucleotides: TGTGCCACAAGGGGGGGGGGGACAGGGGCAGATACGCAGTATTTT.

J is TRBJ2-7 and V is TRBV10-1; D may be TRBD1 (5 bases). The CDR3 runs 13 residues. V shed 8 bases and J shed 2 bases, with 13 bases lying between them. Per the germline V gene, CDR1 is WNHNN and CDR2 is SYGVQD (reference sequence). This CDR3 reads CASPWGRTYEQYF. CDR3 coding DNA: TGCGCCAGCCCCTGGGGCCGCACCTACGAGCAGTACTTC.

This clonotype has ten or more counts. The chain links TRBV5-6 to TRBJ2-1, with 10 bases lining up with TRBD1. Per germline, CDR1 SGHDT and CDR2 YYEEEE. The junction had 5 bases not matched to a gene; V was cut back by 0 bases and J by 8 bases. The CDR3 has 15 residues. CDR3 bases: TGTGCCAGCAGCTTGGTAGACAGGGGGCCATATGAGCAGTTCTTC. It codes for CASSLVDRGPYEQFF.

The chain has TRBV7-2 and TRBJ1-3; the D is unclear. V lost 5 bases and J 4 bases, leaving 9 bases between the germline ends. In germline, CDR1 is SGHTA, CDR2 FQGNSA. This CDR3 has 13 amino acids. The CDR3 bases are TGTGCCAGCAGCCCTCGGCGGGGAAACACCATATATTTT. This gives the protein CASSPRRGNTIYF.

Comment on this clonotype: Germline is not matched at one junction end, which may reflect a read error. The CDR3 DNA is TGCGCCACCATGGACGGGACAGGGACACCCCTCCACTTT. The encoded protein is CATMDGTGTPLHF. The rearrangement links TRBV7-2 to TRBJ1-6, with 9 bases matching TRBD1. Germline loops: CDR1 SGHTA, CDR2 FQGNSA. CDR3 length equals 13 residues.

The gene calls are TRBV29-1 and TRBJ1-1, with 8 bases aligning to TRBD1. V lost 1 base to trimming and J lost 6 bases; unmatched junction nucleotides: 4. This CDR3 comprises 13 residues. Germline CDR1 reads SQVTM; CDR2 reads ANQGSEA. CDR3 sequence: CSVEGAGGPEAFF. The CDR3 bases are TGCAGCGTTGAAGGGGCAGGGGGCCCTGAAGCTTTCTTT.

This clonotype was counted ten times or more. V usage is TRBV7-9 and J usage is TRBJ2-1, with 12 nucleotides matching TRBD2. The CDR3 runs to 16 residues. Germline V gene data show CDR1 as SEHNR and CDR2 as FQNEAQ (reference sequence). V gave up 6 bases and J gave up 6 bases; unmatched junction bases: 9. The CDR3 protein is CASRPSGGAMFNEQFF. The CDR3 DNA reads TGTGCCAGCAGGCCTAGCGGGGGGGCCATGTTCAATGAGCAGTTCTTC.

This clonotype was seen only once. The CDR3, as DNA: TGTGCCAGTAGTCGAGGCTCACACTTGATAGAGCAGTTCTTC. Translating gives CASSRGSHLIEQFF. The chain joins TRBV19 to TRBJ2-1; the D is unclear. The V end lost 5 bases, the J end lost 10 bases, and 18 bases lay between the germline ends. Per the germline V gene, CDR1 is LNHDA and CDR2 is SQIVND (reference sequence). This CDR3 is 14 amino acids long.

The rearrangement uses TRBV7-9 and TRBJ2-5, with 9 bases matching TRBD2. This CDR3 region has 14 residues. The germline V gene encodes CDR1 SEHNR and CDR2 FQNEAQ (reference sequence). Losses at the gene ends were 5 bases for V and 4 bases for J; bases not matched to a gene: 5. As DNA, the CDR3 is TGTGCCAGCAGCGTTGCGGGGGGGGGAGAGACCCAGTACTTC. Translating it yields CASSVAGGGETQYF. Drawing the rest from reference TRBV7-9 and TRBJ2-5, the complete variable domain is DTGVSQNPRHKITKRGQNVTFRCDPISEHNRLYWYRQTLGQGPEFLTYFQNEAQLEKSRLLSDRFSAERPKGSFSTLEIQRTEQGDSAMYLCASSVAGGGETQYFGPGTRLLVL.

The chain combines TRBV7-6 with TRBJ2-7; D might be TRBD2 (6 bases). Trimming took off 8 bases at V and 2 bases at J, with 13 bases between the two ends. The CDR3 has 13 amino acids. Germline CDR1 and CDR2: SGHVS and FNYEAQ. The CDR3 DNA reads TGTGCCAGCGCCGTGGGACTCACCTACGAGCAGTACTTC. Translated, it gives CASAVGLTYEQYF.

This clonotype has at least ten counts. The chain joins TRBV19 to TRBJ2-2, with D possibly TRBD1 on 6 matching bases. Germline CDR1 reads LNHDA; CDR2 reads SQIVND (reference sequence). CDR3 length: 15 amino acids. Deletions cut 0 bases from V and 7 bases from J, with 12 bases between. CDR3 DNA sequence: TGTGCCAGTAGTATAGACGGGGCAGGGGACGGGGAGCTGTTTTTT. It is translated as CASSIDGAGDGELFF.

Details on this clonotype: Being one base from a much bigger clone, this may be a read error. The CDR3 sequence is CASSPSKNIQYF. The DNA for the CDR3 is TGTGCCAGCAGCCCAAGCAAAAACATTCAGTACTTC. J is TRBJ2-4 and V is TRBV7-9; D is undetermined. CDR1 and CDR2 from the germline V gene are SEHNR and FQNEAQ (reference sequence). The CDR3 is 12 residues long. Deletions cut 5 bases from V and 3 bases from J, with 5 bases between.

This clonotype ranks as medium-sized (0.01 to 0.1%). The CDR3 nucleotides read TGTGCCAGCAGTGAATATATGACCTACGAGCAGTACTTC. Protein: CASSEYMTYEQYF. V usage is TRBV25-1 and J usage is TRBJ2-7; D uncertain. Germline loops: CDR1 MGHDK, CDR2 SYGVNS. The CDR3 is 13 residues long. The V gene lost 0 bases and the J gene lost 2 bases, with 5 bases spanning the gap.

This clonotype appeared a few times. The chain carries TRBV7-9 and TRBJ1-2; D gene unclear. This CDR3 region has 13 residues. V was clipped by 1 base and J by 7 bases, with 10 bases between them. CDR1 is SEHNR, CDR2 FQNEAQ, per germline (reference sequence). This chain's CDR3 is CASSLGGSGGYTF. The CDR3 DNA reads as TGTGCCAGCAGCTTAGGAGGTTCGGGTGGCTACACCTTC.

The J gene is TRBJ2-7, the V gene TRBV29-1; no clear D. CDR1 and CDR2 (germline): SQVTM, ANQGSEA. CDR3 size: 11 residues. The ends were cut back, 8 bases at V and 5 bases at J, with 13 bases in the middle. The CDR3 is CSIATRDEQYF. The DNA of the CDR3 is TGCAGCATTGCGACCCGGGACGAGCAGTACTTC.

CDR3 sequence: CASILGDYTEAFF. The CDR3 bases are TGTGCCAGCATCCTAGGGGATTACACTGAAGCTTTCTTT. The chain has TRBV2 and TRBJ1-1, with a tentative D call TRBD1 (5 bases). Trimming stripped 7 bases from V and 3 bases from J, with 12 bases between. The CDR3 loop spans 13 amino acids. Germline values: CDR1 SNHLY, CDR2 FYNNEI. Full variable domain (remainder filled in from reference TRBV2 and TRBJ1-1): EPEVTQTPSHQVTQMGQEVILRCVPISNHLYFYWYRQILGQKVEFLVSFYNNEISEKSEIFDDQFSVERPDGSNFTLKIRSTKLEDSAMYFCASILGDYTEAFFGQGTRLTVV.

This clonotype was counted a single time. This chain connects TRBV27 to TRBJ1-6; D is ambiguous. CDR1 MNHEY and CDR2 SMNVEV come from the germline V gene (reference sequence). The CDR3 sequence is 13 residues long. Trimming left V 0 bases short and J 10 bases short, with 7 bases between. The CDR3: CASSLSVRSPLHF. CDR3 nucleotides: TGTGCCAGCAGTTTATCAGTCAGATCACCCCTCCACTTT.

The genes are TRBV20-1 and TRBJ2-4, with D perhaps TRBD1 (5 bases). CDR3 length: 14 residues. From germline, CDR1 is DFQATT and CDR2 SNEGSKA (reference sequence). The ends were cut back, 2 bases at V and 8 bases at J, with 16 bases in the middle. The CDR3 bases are TGCAGTGCTAGAAATGACAGTGTGTTGGACATTCAGTACTTC. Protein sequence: CSARNDSVLDIQYF.

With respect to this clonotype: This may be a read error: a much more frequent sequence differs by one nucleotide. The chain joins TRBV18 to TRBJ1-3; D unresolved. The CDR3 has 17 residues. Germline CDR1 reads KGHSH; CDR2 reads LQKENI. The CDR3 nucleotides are TGTGCCAGCTCACCTCCCAGTCGGGCCGGAGCTGGAAACGCCATATATTTT. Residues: CASSPPSRAGAGNAIYF. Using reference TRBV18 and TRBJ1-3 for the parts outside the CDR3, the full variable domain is NAGVMQNPRHLVRRRGQEARLRCSPMKGHSHVYWYRQLPEEGLKFMVYLQKENIIDESGMPKERFSAEFPKEGPSILRIQQVVRGDSAAYFCASSPPSRAGAGNAIYFGEGSWLTVV.

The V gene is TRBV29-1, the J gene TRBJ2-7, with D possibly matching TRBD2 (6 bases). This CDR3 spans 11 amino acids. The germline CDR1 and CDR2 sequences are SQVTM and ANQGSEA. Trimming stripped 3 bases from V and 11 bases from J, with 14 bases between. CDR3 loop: CSVDAGSGEYF. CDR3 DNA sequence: TGCAGCGTTGATGCAGGGTCGGGAGAGTACTTC.

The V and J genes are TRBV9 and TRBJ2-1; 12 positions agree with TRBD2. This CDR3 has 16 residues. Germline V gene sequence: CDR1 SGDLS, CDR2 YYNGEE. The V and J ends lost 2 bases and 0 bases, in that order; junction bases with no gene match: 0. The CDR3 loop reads CASSVTSGGSYNEQFF. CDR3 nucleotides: TGTGCCAGCAGCGTGACTAGCGGGGGCTCCTACAATGAGCAGTTCTTC.